Detailed here is one T cell receptor (beta chain). The antigen is not known. A mixed TRB-A/B primer pool amplified rearranged TRB by multiplex touch-down PCR. TCRdb re-called the multiplex PCR reads with MiXCR, one entry per CDR3 protein. The data show around 2,200 distinct CDR3 sequences, under 45% seen once. This record belongs to a study of T cell repertoires in aging, cancer and after chemotherapy. Study summary: Glioblastoma patients receiving temozolomide-based therapy gave paired samples before and after chemotherapy. Roughly 9.3 million TCR reads made up the full dataset. Study observations and caveats: Healthy donors lost TCR diversity with age mainly through richness, cancer patients through richness and evenness. Compared with age-matched healthy donors, untreated hematological or solid cancer patients showed higher blood TCR clonality.

The template was genomic DNA from peripheral blood, not RNA. What was sequenced was blood. The TCR was taken from a human donor with a solid tumor.

This CDR3 reads CASRQGPGEQYF. CDR3 bases: TGTGCCAGCAGGCAGGGTCCCGGGGAGCAGTACTTC. This chain uses TRBV6-2 or TRBV6-3 with TRBJ2-7; a weak D match, TRBD1 (5 bases). The CDR3 covers 12 residues. Trimming cost V 6 bases and J 7 bases, with 13 bases left between them. CDR1 and CDR2 (germline): MNHEY, SVGEGT.